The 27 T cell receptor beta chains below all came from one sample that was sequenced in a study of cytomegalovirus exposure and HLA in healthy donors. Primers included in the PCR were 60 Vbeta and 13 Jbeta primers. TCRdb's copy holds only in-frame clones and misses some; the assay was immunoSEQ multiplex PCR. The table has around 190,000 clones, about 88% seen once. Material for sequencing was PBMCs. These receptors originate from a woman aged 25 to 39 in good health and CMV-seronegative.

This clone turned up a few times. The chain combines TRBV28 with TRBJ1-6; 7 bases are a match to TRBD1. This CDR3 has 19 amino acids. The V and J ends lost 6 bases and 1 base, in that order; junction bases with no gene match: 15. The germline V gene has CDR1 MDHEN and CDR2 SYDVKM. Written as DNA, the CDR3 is TGTGCCAGCAGCTTTAACAGGGGAGCGTTGAGGTCCTATAATTCACCCCTCCACTTT. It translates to CASSFNRGALRSYNSPLHF.

CDR3: CASSYLGVRTDTQYF. The CDR3 region has the DNA TGTGCCAGCAGCTACCTCGGGGTGAGGACAGATACGCAGTATTTT. The V gene is TRBV7-8, the J gene TRBJ2-3; D is possibly TRBD2 (5 bases). CDR1 SGHVS and CDR2 FQNEAQ come from the germline V gene. V was cut by 4 bases and J by 3 bases, with 14 bases left in between. This CDR3 is 15 amino acids long. Filled out from reference TRBV7-8 and TRBJ2-3, the complete variable domain reads GAGVSQSPRYKVAKRGQDVALRCDPISGHVSLFWYQQALGQGPEFLTYFQNEAQLDKSGLPSDRFFAERPEGSVSTLKIQRTQQEDSAVYLCASSYLGVRTDTQYFGPGTRLTVL.

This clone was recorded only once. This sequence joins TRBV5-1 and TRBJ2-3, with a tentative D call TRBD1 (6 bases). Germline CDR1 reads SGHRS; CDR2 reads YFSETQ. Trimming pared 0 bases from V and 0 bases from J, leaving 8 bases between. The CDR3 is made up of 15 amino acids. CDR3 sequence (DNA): TGCGCCAGCAGCTTGGGACAGGTTAGCACAGATACGCAGTATTTT. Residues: CASSLGQVSTDTQYF. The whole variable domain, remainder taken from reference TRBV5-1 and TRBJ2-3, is KAGVTQTPRYLIKTRGQQVTLSCSPISGHRSVSWYQQTPGQGLQFLFEYFSETQRNKGNFPGRFSGRQFSNSRSEMNVSTLELGDSALYLCASSLGQVSTDTQYFGPGTRLTVL.

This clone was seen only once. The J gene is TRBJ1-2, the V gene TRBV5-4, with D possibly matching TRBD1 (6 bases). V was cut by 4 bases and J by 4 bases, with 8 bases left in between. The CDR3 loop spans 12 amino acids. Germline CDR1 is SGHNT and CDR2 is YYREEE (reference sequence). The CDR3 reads CASSQDSYGYTF. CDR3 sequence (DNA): TGTGCCAGCAGCCAGGACAGCTATGGCTACACCTTC.

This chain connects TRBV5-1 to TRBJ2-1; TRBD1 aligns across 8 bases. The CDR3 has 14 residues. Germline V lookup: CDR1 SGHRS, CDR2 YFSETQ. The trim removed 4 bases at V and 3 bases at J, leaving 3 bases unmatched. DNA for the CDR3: TGCGCCAGCAGCCACGGGACAGGCTACAATGAGCAGTTCTTC. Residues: CASSHGTGYNEQFF.

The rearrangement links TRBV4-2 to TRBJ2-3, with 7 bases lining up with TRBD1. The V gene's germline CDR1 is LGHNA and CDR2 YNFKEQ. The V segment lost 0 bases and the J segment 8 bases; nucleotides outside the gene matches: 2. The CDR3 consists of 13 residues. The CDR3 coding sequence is TGTGCCAGCAGCCAAGATCACAGGGGTACGCAGTATTTT. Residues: CASSQDHRGTQYF.

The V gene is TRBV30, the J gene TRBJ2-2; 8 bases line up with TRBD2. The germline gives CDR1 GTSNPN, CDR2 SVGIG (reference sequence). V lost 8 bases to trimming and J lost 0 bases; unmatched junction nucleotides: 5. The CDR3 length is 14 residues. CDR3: CAVSGAANTGELFF. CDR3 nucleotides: TGTGCCGTTAGCGGGGCCGCGAACACCGGGGAGCTGTTTTTT.

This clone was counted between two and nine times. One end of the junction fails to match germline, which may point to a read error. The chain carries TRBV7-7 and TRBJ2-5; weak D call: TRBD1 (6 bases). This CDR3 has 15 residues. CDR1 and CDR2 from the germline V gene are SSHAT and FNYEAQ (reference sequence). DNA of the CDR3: TGTGCTAGCAGCTTTGGGGTCAGGGGCGTAGAGACCCAGTACTTC. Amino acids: CASSFGVRGVETQYF.

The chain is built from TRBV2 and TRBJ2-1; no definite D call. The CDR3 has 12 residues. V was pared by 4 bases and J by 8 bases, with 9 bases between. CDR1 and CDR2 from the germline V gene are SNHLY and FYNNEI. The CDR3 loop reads CASSASSDEQFF. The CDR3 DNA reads TGTGCCAGCAGTGCCTCCAGCGATGAGCAGTTCTTC.

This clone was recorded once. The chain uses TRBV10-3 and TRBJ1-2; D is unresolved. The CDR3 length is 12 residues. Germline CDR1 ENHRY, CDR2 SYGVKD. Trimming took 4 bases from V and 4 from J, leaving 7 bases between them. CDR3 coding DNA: TGTGCCATCAGTGGGGCACTCTATGGCTACACCTTC. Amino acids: CAISGALYGYTF.

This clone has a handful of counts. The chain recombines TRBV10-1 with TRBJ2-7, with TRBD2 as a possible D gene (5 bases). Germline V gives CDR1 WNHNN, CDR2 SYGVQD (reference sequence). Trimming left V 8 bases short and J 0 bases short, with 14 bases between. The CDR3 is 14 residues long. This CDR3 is CASSPGENSYEQYF. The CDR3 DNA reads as TGCGCCAGCTCCCCCGGGGAGAACTCCTACGAGCAGTACTTC.

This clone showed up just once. The chain's CDR3 is CASSESSAGGLPYNEQFF. For the CDR3, the DNA is TGTGCCAGCAGCGAGTCCTCAGCGGGAGGGCTCCCCTACAATGAGCAGTTCTTC. The genes are TRBV9 and TRBJ2-1; TRBD2 matches 10 bases. Germline V gene sequence: CDR1 SGDLS, CDR2 YYNGEE. The CDR3 consists of 18 residues. Trimming removed 3 bases from V and 2 bases from J; junction bases left unmatched: 11.

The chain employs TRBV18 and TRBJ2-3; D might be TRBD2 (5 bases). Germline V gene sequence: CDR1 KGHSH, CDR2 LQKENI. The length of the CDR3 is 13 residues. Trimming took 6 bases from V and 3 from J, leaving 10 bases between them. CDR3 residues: CASSLDFTDTQYF. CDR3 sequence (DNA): TGTGCCAGCTCCCTGGACTTTACAGATACGCAGTATTTT.

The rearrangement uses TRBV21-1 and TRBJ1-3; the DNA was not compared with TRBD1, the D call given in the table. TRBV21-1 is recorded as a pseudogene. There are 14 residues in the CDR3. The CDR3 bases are TGTGCCAGCAGCAAAGACAGTAGGCGAAACACCATATATTTT. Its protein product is CASSKDSRRNTIYF.

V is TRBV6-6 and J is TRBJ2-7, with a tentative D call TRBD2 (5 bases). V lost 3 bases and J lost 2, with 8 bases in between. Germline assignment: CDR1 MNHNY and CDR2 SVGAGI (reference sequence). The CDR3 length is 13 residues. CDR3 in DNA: TGTGCCAGCAGTTATGACGGGGCCTACGAGCAGTACTTC. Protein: CASSYDGAYEQYF.

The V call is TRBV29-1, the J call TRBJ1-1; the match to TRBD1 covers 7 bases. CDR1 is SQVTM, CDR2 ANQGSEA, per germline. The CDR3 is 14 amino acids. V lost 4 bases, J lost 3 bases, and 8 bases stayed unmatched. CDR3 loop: CSVVNRQGDTEAFF. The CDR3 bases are TGCAGCGTTGTCAATAGACAGGGTGACACTGAAGCTTTCTTT.

CDR3 DNA sequence: TGTGCCAGCAGCCTCCCCGGGACAGATACGCAGTATTTT. Translated, it gives CASSLPGTDTQYF. V gene TRBV28 combines with J gene TRBJ2-3, with no clear D. The V gene lost 6 bases and the J gene lost 3 bases, with 10 bases spanning the gap. Germline V gene sequence: CDR1 MDHEN, CDR2 SYDVKM. The CDR3 runs 13 residues.

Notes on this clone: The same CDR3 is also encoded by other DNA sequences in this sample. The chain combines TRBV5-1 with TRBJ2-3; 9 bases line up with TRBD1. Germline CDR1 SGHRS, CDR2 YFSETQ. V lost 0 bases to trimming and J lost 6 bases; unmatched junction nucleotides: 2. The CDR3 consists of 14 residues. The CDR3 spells CASSLGQGGDTQYF. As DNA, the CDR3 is TGCGCCAGCAGCTTGGGACAGGGGGGGGATACGCAGTATTTT.

CDR3 in DNA: TGCGCCAGCAGCTCGTTGGGACAGTCCACCGGGGAGCTGTTTTTT. It codes for CASSSLGQSTGELFF. The chain couples TRBV5-1 to TRBJ2-2; 7 bases line up with TRBD1. This CDR3 is built from 15 residues. After removal of 3 bases from V and 4 bases from J, the junction contained 6 bases not matched to a gene. The germline CDR1 and CDR2 sequences are SGHRS and YFSETQ. Together with reference TRBV5-1 and TRBJ2-2, the CDR3 gives the full variable domain: KAGVTQTPRYLIKTRGQQVTLSCSPISGHRSVSWYQQTPGQGLQFLFEYFSETQRNKGNFPGRFSGRQFSNSRSEMNVSTLELGDSALYLCASSSLGQSTGELFFGEGSRLTVL.

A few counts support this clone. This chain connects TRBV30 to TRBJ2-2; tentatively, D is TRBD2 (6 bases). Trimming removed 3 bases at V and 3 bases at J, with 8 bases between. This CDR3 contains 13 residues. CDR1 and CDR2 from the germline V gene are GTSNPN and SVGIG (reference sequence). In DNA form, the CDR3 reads TGTGCCTGGAGGGGGGGTTACACCGGGGAGCTGTTTTTT. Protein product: CAWRGGYTGELFF.

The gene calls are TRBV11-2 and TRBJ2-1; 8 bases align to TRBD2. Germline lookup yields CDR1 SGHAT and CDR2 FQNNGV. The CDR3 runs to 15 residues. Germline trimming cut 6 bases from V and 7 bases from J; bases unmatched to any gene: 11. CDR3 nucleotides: TGTGCCAGCAGTCCCCGGAGCGGGAGTGGAAATGAGCAGTTCTTC. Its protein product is CASSPRSGSGNEQFF.

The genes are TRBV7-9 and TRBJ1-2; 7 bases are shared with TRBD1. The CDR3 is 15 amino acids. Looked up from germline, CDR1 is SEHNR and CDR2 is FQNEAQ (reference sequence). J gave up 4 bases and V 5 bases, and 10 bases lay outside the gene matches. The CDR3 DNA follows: TGTGCCAGCAGCGCGTACAGGGGAAGTTCCTATGGCTACACCTTC. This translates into CASSAYRGSSYGYTF.

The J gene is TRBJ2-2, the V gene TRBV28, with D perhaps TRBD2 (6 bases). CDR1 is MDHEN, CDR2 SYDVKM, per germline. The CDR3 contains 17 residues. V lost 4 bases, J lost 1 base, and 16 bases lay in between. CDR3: CASSSPTGRGNTGELFF. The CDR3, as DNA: TGTGCCAGCAGTTCCCCAACGGGGCGGGGGAACACCGGGGAGCTGTTTTTT.

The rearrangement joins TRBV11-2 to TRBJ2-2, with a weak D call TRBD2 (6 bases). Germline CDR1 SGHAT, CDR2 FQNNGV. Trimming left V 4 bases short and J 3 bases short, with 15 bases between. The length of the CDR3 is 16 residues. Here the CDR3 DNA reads TGTGCCAGCAGCTCCTCGAGGACTACCCACACCGGGGAGCTGTTTTTT. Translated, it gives CASSSSRTTHTGELFF. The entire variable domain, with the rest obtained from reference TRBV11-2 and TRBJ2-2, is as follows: EAGVAQSPRYKIIEKRQSVAFWCNPISGHATLYWYQQILGQGPKLLIQFQNNGVVDDSQLPKDRFSAERLKGVDSTLKIQPAKLEDSAVYLCASSSSRTTHTGELFFGEGSRLTVL.

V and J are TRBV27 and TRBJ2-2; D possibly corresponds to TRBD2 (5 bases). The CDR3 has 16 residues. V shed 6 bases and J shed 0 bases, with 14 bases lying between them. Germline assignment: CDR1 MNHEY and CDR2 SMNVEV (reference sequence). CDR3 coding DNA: TGTGCCAGCAGCCAACACGCCGGGGCGAACACCGGGGAGCTGTTTTTT. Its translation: CASSQHAGANTGELFF.

The CDR3 reads CASSFGDRGPKGQSEAFF. The CDR3 region has the DNA TGCGCCAGCAGCTTTGGGGACAGGGGCCCCAAGGGGCAGTCTGAAGCTTTCTTT. The V and J genes are TRBV5-1 and TRBJ1-1; 10 bases are a match to TRBD1. V was clipped by 2 bases and J by 6 bases; unmatched bases: 16. The CDR3 length is 18 residues. Looked up from germline, CDR1 is SGHRS and CDR2 is YFSETQ. Complete variable domain (other parts from reference TRBV5-1 and TRBJ1-1): KAGVTQTPRYLIKTRGQQVTLSCSPISGHRSVSWYQQTPGQGLQFLFEYFSETQRNKGNFPGRFSGRQFSNSRSEMNVSTLELGDSALYLCASSFGDRGPKGQSEAFFGQGTRLTVV.

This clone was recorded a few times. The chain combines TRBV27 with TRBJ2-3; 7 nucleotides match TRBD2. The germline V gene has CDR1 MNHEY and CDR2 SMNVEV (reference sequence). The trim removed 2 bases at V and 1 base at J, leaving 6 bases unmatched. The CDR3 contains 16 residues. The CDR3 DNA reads TGTGCCAGCAGTTTACTTTCTGGACTAGGCACAGATACGCAGTATTTT. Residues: CASSLLSGLGTDTQYF.